This record covers a single T cell receptor (beta chain). Using its own MiXCR run on the 5' RACE reads, TCRdb lists one record per CDR3 protein. The sample records over 45,000 distinct CDR3 sequences, 12% being singletons. This sample was taken from a study of spatial heterogeneity in lung cancer. The CDR3 has 13 amino acids. Germline V gene data show CDR1 as MDHEN and CDR2 as SYDVKM. Deletions cut 7 bases from V and 1 base from J, with 9 bases between. Noted time point: blood at routine non-recurrence follow-up after resection. Here the sequenced sample was PBMCs, taken at follow-up. The TCR sequence derives from a male donor with early-stage non-small cell lung cancer. The rearrangement joins TRBV28 to TRBJ2-3; the D is unclear. The CDR3 here is CASIAGGTDTQYF. CDR3 nucleotides: TGTGCCAGCATCGCAGGAGGCACAGATACGCAGTATTTT.